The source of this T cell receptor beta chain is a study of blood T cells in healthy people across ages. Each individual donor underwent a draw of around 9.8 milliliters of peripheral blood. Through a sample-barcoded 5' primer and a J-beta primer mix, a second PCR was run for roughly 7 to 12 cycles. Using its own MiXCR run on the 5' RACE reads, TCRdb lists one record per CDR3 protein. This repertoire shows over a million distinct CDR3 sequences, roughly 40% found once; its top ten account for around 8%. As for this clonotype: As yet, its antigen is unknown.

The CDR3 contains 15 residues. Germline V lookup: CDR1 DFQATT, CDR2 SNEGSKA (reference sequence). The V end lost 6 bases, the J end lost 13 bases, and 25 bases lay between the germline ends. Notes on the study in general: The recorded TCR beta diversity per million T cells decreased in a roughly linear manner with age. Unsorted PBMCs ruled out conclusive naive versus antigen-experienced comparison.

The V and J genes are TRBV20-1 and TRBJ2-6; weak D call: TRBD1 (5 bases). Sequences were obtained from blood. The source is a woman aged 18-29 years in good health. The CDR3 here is CSAIQSSSGADVLTF. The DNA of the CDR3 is TGCAGTGCCATCCAGTCAAGCTCTGGGGCCGATGTCCTGACTTTC.